The clone carrying this TCR beta chain has a count of ten or more. Its specificity is not known. These data belong to a study of blood T cells in healthy people across ages. A second PCR, run for roughly 6 to 11 cycles, used a sample-barcoded 5' primer plus a J-beta primer mix. TCRdb ran MiXCR on the 5' RACE reads and lists one entry per CDR3 protein. The sample carries around 780,000 distinct CDR3 sequences, around 25% recorded once. The germline V and J ends were trimmed by 8 bases and 0 bases, with 11 bases remaining between them. The germline V gene has CDR1 PRHDT and CDR2 FYEKMQ (reference sequence). This CDR3 is 13 amino acids long. Study-wide findings and caveats: Estimates of total diversity, which came from one million sequenced T cells, were considered to be underestimates.

These data were also filed under a second study, of T cells of mothers and their children.

The clonotype comes from a boy younger than 18 in good health. The chain couples TRBV13 to TRBJ2-7, with a weak D call TRBD1 (5 bases). The specimen sequenced was blood. The CDR3 protein is CASSYQGSYEQYF. The DNA of the CDR3 is TGTGCCAGCTCCTATCAGGGCTCCTACGAGCAGTACTTC.